The 30 T cell receptor beta chains reported below all come from one sample, sequenced in a study of identical twins. TCRdb processed the 5' RACE reads anew with MiXCR; each CDR3 protein has one entry. The sample lists roughly 490,000 distinct CDR3 sequences, approximately 15% occurring once. Separately, the same data were catalogued under a study of yellow fever vaccine responses in identical twins.

Sequencing input: CD4+ T cells sorted from blood. The receptor set was obtained from a woman under 30 in good health.

The V and J genes are TRBV7-6 and TRBJ1-3; no firm D call. V was shortened by 2 bases and J by 0 bases, with 5 bases between the two germline ends. In germline, CDR1 is SGHVS, CDR2 FNYEAQ. The CDR3 loop spans 14 amino acids. The CDR3 DNA reads as TGTGCCAGCAGCTTACAGTACTCTGGAAACACCATATATTTT. Translating gives CASSLQYSGNTIYF.

The chain uses TRBV7-3 and TRBJ2-7; D possibly corresponds to TRBD1 (6 bases). The V gene lost 5 bases and the J gene lost 2 bases, with 13 bases spanning the gap. This CDR3 is built from 14 residues. Germline V lookup: CDR1 SGHTA, CDR2 FQGTGA. The CDR3 spells CASSAGTPTYEQYF. The DNA of the CDR3 is TGTGCCAGCAGCGCCGGGACACCTACCTACGAGCAGTACTTC.

Ten or more counts support this clonotype. This chain uses TRBV4-3 with TRBJ1-1; D uncertain. V lost 2 bases, J lost 1 base, and 17 bases lay in between. The CDR3 spans 17 residues. Germline-derived CDR1 and CDR2 are LGHNA and YSLEER. In DNA form, the CDR3 reads TGCGCCAGCAGCCAAAGCGTTATTGGTGCGGGGAACACTGAAGCTTTCTTT. Protein product: CASSQSVIGAGNTEAFF.

The CDR3 DNA reads as TGCAGTGCTAGAGACGGTGGTAGCGGGAGTTACGAGCAGTACTTC. It codes for CSARDGGSGSYEQYF. This sequence joins TRBV20-1 and TRBJ2-7, with 9 bases lining up with TRBD2. The CDR3 loop spans 15 amino acids. V lost 0 bases to trimming and J lost 4 bases; unmatched junction nucleotides: 7. Germline V gene sequence: CDR1 DFQATT, CDR2 SNEGSKA (reference sequence).

This clonotype occurred a few times. V usage is TRBV7-2 and J usage is TRBJ2-7, with 8 bases aligning to TRBD1. Looked up from germline, CDR1 is SGHTA and CDR2 is FQGNSA. The CDR3 loop spans 15 amino acids. Trimming removed 8 bases from V and 6 bases from J; junction bases left unmatched: 15. The CDR3 region has the DNA TGTGCCAGCGGCAAGATGGGGCAGGGGGCAATCGAGCAGTACTTC. This translates into CASGKMGQGAIEQYF. The full variable domain, with the rest looked up from reference TRBV7-2 and TRBJ2-7, is GAGVSQSPSNKVTEKGKDVELRCDPISGHTALYWYRQSLGQGLEFLIYFQGNSAPDKSGLPSDRFSAERTGGSVSTLTIQRTQQEDSAVYLCASGKMGQGAIEQYFGPGTRLTVT.

This chain joins TRBV7-3 and TRBJ2-7; TRBD1 is a possible D gene (6 bases). This CDR3 region has 13 residues. Looked up from germline, CDR1 is SGHTA and CDR2 is FQGTGA. V shed 3 bases and J shed 6 bases, with 12 bases lying between them. CDR3: CASSFKTGTEQYF. CDR3 DNA: TGTGCCAGCAGCTTTAAAACAGGGACCGAGCAGTACTTC. The complete variable domain, with remaining parts taken from reference TRBV7-3 and TRBJ2-7, reads GAGVSQTPSNKVTEKGKYVELRCDPISGHTALYWYRQSLGQGPEFLIYFQGTGAADDSGLPNDRFFAVRPEGSVSTLKIQRTERGDSAVYLCASSFKTGTEQYFGPGTRLTVT.

As for this clonotype: A much larger clone lies a single base off, so this may be a read error. No conserved phenylalanine or tryptophan ends this CDR3, so it is likely a read error. V and J are TRBV12-3 or TRBV12-4 and TRBJ2-3; the match to TRBD1 covers 11 bases. This CDR3 has 15 amino acids. J was trimmed by 4 bases and V by 4 bases; bases with no gene match: 4. CDR3 bases: TGTGCCAGCAGTTCCGGACAGGGGGCTGCAGATACGCAGTATCTT. Translated: CASSSGQGAADTQYL.

This clonotype has ten or more counts. CDR3 sequence: CSASGQGGLSTEAFF. CDR3 sequence (DNA): TGCAGTGCTAGTGGTCAGGGGGGTTTGAGCACTGAAGCTTTCTTT. The rearrangement uses TRBV20-1 and TRBJ1-1; TRBD1 aligns across 7 bases. Germline assignment: CDR1 DFQATT and CDR2 SNEGSKA (reference sequence). This CDR3 has 15 residues. With V trimmed by 3 bases and J by 4 bases, 11 bases remained unmatched.

This clonotype was counted between two and nine times. This chain connects TRBV6-5 to TRBJ2-5, with 11 bases matching TRBD2. V dropped 3 bases and J dropped 0; count of bases not matched to a gene: 6. CDR1 and CDR2 (germline): MNHEY, SVGAGI. The CDR3 has 17 amino acids. This chain's CDR3 is CASSYRASGGNQETQYF. The CDR3 DNA follows: TGTGCCAGCAGTTATAGGGCTAGCGGGGGGAACCAAGAGACCCAGTACTTC.

This clonotype has a handful of counts. This chain joins TRBV6-4 and TRBJ2-1, with D possibly matching TRBD2 (5 bases). The CDR3 has 14 residues. In germline, CDR1 is MRHNA, CDR2 SNTAGT. The V and J ends lost 9 bases and 9 bases respectively, with 21 bases between them. As DNA, the CDR3 is TGTGCCAGTTCTATGAACGTCTTCAGCGGTGAGCAGTTCTTC. This codes for CASSMNVFSGEQFF.

In its sample, this clonotype was seen a few times. This chain connects TRBV24-1 to TRBJ2-1; TRBD2 might be the D (5 bases). Trimming removed 2 bases at V and 9 bases at J, with 22 bases between. The CDR3 contains 17 residues. The germline V gene has CDR1 KGHDR and CDR2 SFDVKD. The CDR3 sequence is CATSDSTTSLENGEQFF. DNA of the CDR3: TGTGCCACCAGTGATTCAACAACTAGTCTGGAGAACGGTGAGCAGTTCTTC.

The chain links TRBV12-3 or TRBV12-4 to TRBJ1-5; the match to TRBD1 covers 10 bases. The V gene end was trimmed by 4 bases and the J gene end by 6 bases; junction bases not matched to a gene: 6. The CDR3 is 15 amino acids. CDR3 in DNA: TGTGCCAGCAGTTATCTGACAGGGGGCGGTCAGCCCCAGCATTTT. Its translation: CASSYLTGGGQPQHF.

The V gene is TRBV5-6, the J gene TRBJ1-2, with TRBD1 identical over 9 bases. The CDR3 has 14 residues. CDR1 is SGHDT, CDR2 YYEEEE, per germline. The J segment lost 4 bases and the V segment lost 4 bases, leaving 5 bases of the junction unmatched. The CDR3 DNA reads TGTGCCAGCAGCCCGGACAGGGGAAGCTATGGCTACACCTTC. This encodes CASSPDRGSYGYTF.

The chain carries TRBV7-6 and TRBJ1-2, with D unclear. Germline assignment: CDR1 SGHVS and CDR2 FNYEAQ. The CDR3 runs to 16 residues. The V end was cut by 2 bases, the J end by 3 bases, with 16 bases between. The CDR3 sequence is CASSLWSGNRYYGYTF. The CDR3 nucleotides are TGTGCCAGCAGCTTATGGAGTGGGAACAGATACTATGGCTACACCTTC.

This clonotype was recorded once. The J gene is TRBJ2-5, the V gene TRBV10-3; D not certain. This CDR3 contains 13 residues. Trimming pared 3 bases from V and 6 bases from J, leaving 11 bases between. Germline V gene data show CDR1 as ENHRY and CDR2 as SYGVKD. The CDR3 loop is CAISDPLMKTQYF. Here the CDR3 DNA reads TGTGCCATCAGTGATCCCTTAATGAAGACCCAGTACTTC.

This clonotype was counted between two and nine times. The gene calls are TRBV28 and TRBJ1-1, with unresolved D. The germline CDR1 and CDR2 sequences are MDHEN and SYDVKM. The germline V and J ends were trimmed by 7 bases and 7 bases, with 10 bases remaining between them. CDR3 length: 11 residues. This CDR3 is CASTSRSEAFF. The DNA of the CDR3 is TGTGCCAGCACCTCCCGGAGTGAAGCTTTCTTT.

V and J are TRBV7-2 and TRBJ1-2; the D gene is possibly TRBD1 (6 bases). Germline V gene sequence: CDR1 SGHTA, CDR2 FQGNSA. The CDR3 runs to 16 residues. V was cut by 5 bases and J by 7 bases, with 23 bases left in between. CDR3 protein: CASSPKTDSLGAGYTF. The CDR3 DNA reads as TGTGCCAGCAGCCCGAAGACGGACAGTCTCGGTGCTGGCTACACCTTC.

This clonotype has just a few counts. The V call is TRBV7-2, the J call TRBJ2-1; the match to TRBD1 covers 8 bases. CDR3 length equals 17 residues. V gave up 5 bases and J gave up 0 bases; unmatched junction bases: 9. Germline CDR1 is SGHTA and CDR2 is FQGNSA. CDR3 DNA: TGTGCCAGCAGCCGACAGGGGAGACAAGCCTCCTACAATGAGCAGTTCTTC. Protein product: CASSRQGRQASYNEQFF.

The sample holds many counts of this clonotype. The chain carries TRBV12-3 or TRBV12-4 and TRBJ2-4; D ambiguous. The V end lost 1 base, the J end lost 2 bases, and 9 bases lay between the germline ends. The CDR3 covers 15 residues. CDR3 nucleotide sequence: TGTGCCAGCAGTTTAGAGGGTAAACCCAAAAACATTCAGTACTTC. It encodes CASSLEGKPKNIQYF.

The chain couples TRBV29-1 to TRBJ1-2, with a possible D match to TRBD1 (5 bases). V was pared by 0 bases and J by 5 bases, with 16 bases between. The germline gives CDR1 SQVTM, CDR2 ANQGSEA. This CDR3 comprises 15 residues. The CDR3 is CSVEDLRFRGYGYTF. CDR3 coding DNA: TGCAGCGTTGAAGATCTGAGGTTCCGGGGGTATGGCTACACCTTC.

This clonotype has at least ten counts. CDR3 in DNA: TGTGCCAGCAGCCAACCCTCAGGGGACAGGGGGAATGAAAAACTGTTTTTT. Translation gives CASSQPSGDRGNEKLFF. The chain has TRBV4-2 and TRBJ1-4, with 11 nucleotides matching TRBD1. Germline lookup yields CDR1 LGHNA and CDR2 YNFKEQ. The J segment lost 5 bases and the V segment lost 2 bases, leaving 7 bases of the junction unmatched. CDR3 length: 17 residues.

This clonotype was detected a few times. V is TRBV20-1 and J is TRBJ2-3; TRBD1 is a possible D gene (5 bases). Trimming took off 3 bases at V and 2 bases at J, with 15 bases between the two ends. The germline V gene encodes CDR1 DFQATT and CDR2 SNEGSKA (reference sequence). The CDR3 runs 15 residues. The CDR3 nucleotides are TGCAGTGCTAGGGTAAGGGGTAGCCACACAGATACGCAGTATTTT. Translating it yields CSARVRGSHTDTQYF.

The chain links TRBV9 to TRBJ2-1; tentative D call: TRBD2 (6 bases). Germline V gene sequence: CDR1 SGDLS, CDR2 YYNGEE. V was pared by 1 base and J by 7 bases, with 9 bases between. CDR3 length: 13 residues. The CDR3 spells CASSVLGGNEQFF. The CDR3 DNA reads as TGTGCCAGCAGCGTATTAGGAGGGAATGAGCAGTTCTTC.

This clonotype has more than one count but fewer than ten. This chain uses TRBV5-1 with TRBJ2-3; D is perhaps TRBD1 (6 bases). From germline, CDR1 is SGHRS and CDR2 YFSETQ. The CDR3 spans 15 residues. Trimming took off 7 bases at V and 5 bases at J, with 20 bases between the two ends. CDR3 loop: CASAWREGVRDTQYF. The CDR3 coding sequence is TGCGCCAGCGCCTGGCGAGAGGGGGTTCGAGATACGCAGTATTTT.

This chain links TRBV10-1 with TRBJ2-7; no clear D. The V gene's germline CDR1 is WNHNN and CDR2 SYGVQD (reference sequence). Between the trimmed V and J ends, which lost 5 bases and 2 bases, there was a span of 4 bases. The CDR3 length is 11 residues. The CDR3 loop is CASSWPYEQYF. The CDR3 nucleotides are TGCGCCAGCAGTTGGCCCTACGAGCAGTACTTC.

The chain couples TRBV7-9 to TRBJ2-7; 7 nucleotides line up with TRBD2. CDR3 length: 16 amino acids. Germline V lookup: CDR1 SEHNR, CDR2 FQNEAQ (reference sequence). J lost 4 bases, V lost 0 bases, and 9 bases had no gene match. This CDR3 is CASSLAGSGDSYEQYF. The CDR3 DNA sequence: TGTGCCAGCAGCTTAGCAGGCAGCGGGGATTCATACGAGCAGTACTTC.

The chain carries TRBV5-1 and TRBJ2-3, with D unclear. Germline V CDR1 and CDR2: SGHRS, YFSETQ. The CDR3 is 16 amino acids. V was clipped by 4 bases and J by 7 bases, with 22 bases between them. The CDR3 nucleotides read TGCGCCAGCAGCCCTCGGACGGGCCAAGCTATTTATACGCAGTATTTT. Translated, it gives CASSPRTGQAIYTQYF. The variable domain in full, completed from reference TRBV5-1 and TRBJ2-3, reads KAGVTQTPRYLIKTRGQQVTLSCSPISGHRSVSWYQQTPGQGLQFLFEYFSETQRNKGNFPGRFSGRQFSNSRSEMNVSTLELGDSALYLCASSPRTGQAIYTQYFGPGTRLTVL.

The chain is built from TRBV20-1 and TRBJ2-5, with D possibly being TRBD2 (6 bases). CDR1 and CDR2 from the germline V gene are DFQATT and SNEGSKA (reference sequence). The CDR3 extends over 11 amino acids. The CDR3 DNA reads as TGCGCCGGGGGACTCCAAGAGACCCAGTACTTC. This codes for CAGGLQETQYF.

This clonotype was counted between two and nine times. V gene TRBV29-1 combines with J gene TRBJ1-4; unclear D gene. The CDR3 contains 13 residues. The ends were cut back, 4 bases at V and 7 bases at J, with 13 bases in the middle. CDR1 and CDR2 from the germline V gene are SQVTM and ANQGSEA. The CDR3 spells CSVAISGVEKLFF. In DNA, the CDR3 is TGCAGCGTTGCGATCTCGGGCGTTGAAAAACTGTTTTTT.

The chain carries TRBV20-1 and TRBJ2-1; 15 bases fit TRBD2. This CDR3 region has 19 residues. The germline V gene encodes CDR1 DFQATT and CDR2 SNEGSKA (reference sequence). V lost 3 bases to trimming and J lost 0 bases; unmatched junction nucleotides: 9. The CDR3: CSARAGLAGGSSSYNEQFF. In DNA form, the CDR3 reads TGCAGTGCTAGGGCGGGACTAGCGGGGGGATCGAGCTCCTACAATGAGCAGTTCTTC.